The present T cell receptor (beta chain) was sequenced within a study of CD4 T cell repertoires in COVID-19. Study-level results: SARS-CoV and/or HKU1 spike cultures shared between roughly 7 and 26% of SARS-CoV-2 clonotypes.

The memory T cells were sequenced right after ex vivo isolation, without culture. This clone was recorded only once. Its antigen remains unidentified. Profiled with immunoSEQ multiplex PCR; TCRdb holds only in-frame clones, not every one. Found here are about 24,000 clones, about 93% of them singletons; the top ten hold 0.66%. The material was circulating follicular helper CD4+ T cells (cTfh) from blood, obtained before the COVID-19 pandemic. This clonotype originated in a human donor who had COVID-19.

CDR3 coding DNA: TGTGCCAGCAGCTTGGACCCAGCAGGGACAGATACGCAGTATTTT. Translating it yields CASSLDPAGTDTQYF. The chain joins TRBV5-4 to TRBJ2-3; a possible D gene is TRBD1 (5 bases). Germline assignment: CDR1 SGHNT and CDR2 YYREEE (reference sequence). Trimming cost V 0 bases and J 3 bases, with 11 bases left between them. This CDR3 spans 15 amino acids.